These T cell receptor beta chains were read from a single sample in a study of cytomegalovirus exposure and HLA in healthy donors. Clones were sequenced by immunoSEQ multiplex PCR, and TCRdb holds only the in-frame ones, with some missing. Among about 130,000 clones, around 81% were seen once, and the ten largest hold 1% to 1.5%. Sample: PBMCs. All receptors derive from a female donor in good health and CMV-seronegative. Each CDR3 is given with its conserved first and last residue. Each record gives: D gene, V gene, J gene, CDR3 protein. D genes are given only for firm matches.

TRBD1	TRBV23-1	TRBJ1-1	CASSQIQGVNTEAFF
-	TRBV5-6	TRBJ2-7	CASSSQVTYEQYF
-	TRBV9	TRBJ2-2	CASSARGYTGELFF
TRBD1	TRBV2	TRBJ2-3	CASSRGQGKDTQYF
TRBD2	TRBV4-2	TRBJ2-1	CASSQPGLAGGYNYNEQFF
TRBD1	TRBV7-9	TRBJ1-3	CASRPGTGSSGNTIYF
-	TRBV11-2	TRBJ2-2	CASTLLTGELFF
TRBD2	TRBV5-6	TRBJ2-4	CASNFLHTGGGAKNIQYF
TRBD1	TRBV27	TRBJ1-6	CASSSGQGGNSPLHF
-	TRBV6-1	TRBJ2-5	CASSVPALPGTQYF
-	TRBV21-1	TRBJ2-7	CASSKGETGAYEQYF
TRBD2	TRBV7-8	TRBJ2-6	CASSLAGGLPGANVLTF
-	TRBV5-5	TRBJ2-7	CASSPNFYEQYF
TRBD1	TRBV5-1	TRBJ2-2	CASSSGTVGTGELFF
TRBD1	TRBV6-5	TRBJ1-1	CASSYSRGLGTEAFF
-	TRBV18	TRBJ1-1	CASSPLARNTEAFF
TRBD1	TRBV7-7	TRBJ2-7	CASSITPQGDEQYF
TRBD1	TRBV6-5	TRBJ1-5	CASSRDRGNQPQHF
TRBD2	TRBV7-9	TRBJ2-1	CASRLAGGSNEQFF
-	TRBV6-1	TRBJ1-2	CASSELDSYGYTF
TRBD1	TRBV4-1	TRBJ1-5	CASSQDGKGAEDGQPQHF
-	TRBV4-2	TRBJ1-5	CASSPTGVKSNQPQHF
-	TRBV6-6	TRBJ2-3	CASSYKSGSTDTQYF
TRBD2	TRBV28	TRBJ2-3	CASSPRLAATDTQYF
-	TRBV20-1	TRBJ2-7	CSAGRGYEQYF
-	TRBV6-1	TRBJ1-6	CASSRDSAPLHF
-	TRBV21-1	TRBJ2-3	CASNSWQGGLRTDTQYF
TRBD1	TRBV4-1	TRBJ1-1	CASSQVNRGTEAFF
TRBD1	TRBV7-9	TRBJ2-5	CASSKGQGQETQYF
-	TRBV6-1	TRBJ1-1	CASSERARMNTEAFF
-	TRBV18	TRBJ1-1	CASSPIWLNTEAFF